A selection of T cell receptor beta chains follows, all from one sample in a study of blood T cell repertoires in COVID-19. Assay used: immunoSEQ multiplex PCR; TCRdb lists only in-frame clones, some missing. The sample contains around 180,000 clones, approximately 79% of which appear only once. Sequencing was performed on peripheral blood. All receptors derive from a woman of 80 years or more with acute or convalescent COVID-19. Both conserved end residues are part of each CDR3. The D gene is left open where the match is weak. Not all rows give a size; the values are once, few, many and, for expanded clones, a class.

D	size	V	J	CDR3	DNA
TRBD2	many	TRBV6-1	TRBJ2-7	CASSEHGGRAYEQYF	TGTGCCAGCAGTGAACACGGCGGGAGGGCCTACGAGCAGTACTTC
TRBD1	NA	TRBV5-1	TRBJ2-1	CASSPRDRGSSEQFF	TGCGCCAGCAGCCCCAGGGACAGGGGGTCAAGTGAGCAGTTCTTC
NA	NA	TRBV28	TRBJ1-1	CANQREGTEAFF	TGTGCCAATCAGAGGGAGGGCACTGAAGCTTTCTTT
TRBD1	NA	TRBV27	TRBJ2-2	CASRLRRTGSNTGELFF	TGTGCCAGCCGACTACGACGGACAGGGTCGAACACCGGGGAGCTGTTTTTT
NA	few	TRBV18	TRBJ1-6	CASSRDTGNSPLHF	TGTGCCAGCTCACGGGACACGGGGAATTCACCCCTCCACTTT
TRBD2	NA	TRBV10-1	TRBJ2-3	CASSDRAGGSDTQYF	TGCGCCAGCAGTGATAGGGCGGGAGGGTCGGATACGCAGTATTTT
NA	NA	TRBV11-3	TRBJ1-1	CASSTLTGTEAFF	TGTGCCAGCAGCACCCTGACGGGGACTGAAGCTTTCTTT
NA	NA	TRBV7-9	TRBJ1-2	CASSLAQWGYTF	TGTGCCAGCAGCTTAGCGCAGTGGGGCTACACCTTC
NA	NA	TRBV7-8	TRBJ1-5	CASSRGGNSNQPQHF	TGTGCCAGCAGCAGGGGAGGGAATAGCAATCAGCCCCAGCATTTT
TRBD2	NA	TRBV6-5	TRBJ2-7	CASSRSGSGYEQYF	TGTGCCAGCAGTCGTAGCGGGAGCGGGTACGAGCAGTACTTC
NA	NA	TRBV16	TRBJ1-3	CASSQWARNGNTIYF	TGTGCCAGCAGCCAATGGGCTCGAAATGGAAACACCATATATTTT
NA	NA	TRBV24-1	TRBJ2-3	CATSPLTRGGNTDTQYF	TGTGCCACCAGCCCGCTAACCAGGGGTGGGAACACAGATACGCAGTATTTT
TRBD1	NA	TRBV6-1	TRBJ1-2	CASSEVMTGGPYGYTF	TGTGCCAGCAGTGAAGTAATGACAGGGGGACCCTATGGCTACACCTTC
NA	NA	TRBV19	TRBJ2-2	CASSIGRVTGELFF	TGTGCCAGTAGTATAGGACGGGTTACCGGGGAGCTGTTTTTT
NA	NA	TRBV4-2	TRBJ1-4	CASSHGQTINEKLFF	TGTGCCAGCAGCCATGGACAGACGATTAATGAAAAACTGTTTTTT
NA	NA	TRBV19	TRBJ2-1	CASSTTLASNEQFF	TGTGCCAGTAGTACAACGCTAGCGTCCAATGAGCAGTTCTTC
TRBD1	NA	TRBV5-3	TRBJ1-5	CARSLGSTGGPHLGNQPQHF	TGTGCCAGAAGCTTAGGTTCGACAGGGGGCCCTCACCTAGGCAATCAGCCCCAGCATTTT
TRBD1	NA	TRBV3-1/TRBV3-2	TRBJ1-5	CASSQGTGYQPQHF	TGTGCCAGCAGCCAAGGGACAGGGTACCAGCCCCAGCATTTT